This T cell receptor (beta chain) was sequenced for a study of blood T cell repertoires in COVID-19. Measured with immunoSEQ multiplex PCR; TCRdb has only the in-frame clones, and not every one. The repertoire holds 200,000 or so clones, with around 85% as singletons. Participants' reported clinical history set cohort assignment. CDR1 is MDHEN, CDR2 SYDVKM, per germline. J gave up 6 bases and V 7 bases, and 9 bases lay outside the gene matches. CDR3 length equals 15 residues. Material for sequencing was PBMCs or T cells enriched from blood (not recorded which). This chain joins TRBV28 and TRBJ2-7; 13 bases are a match to TRBD2. The clonotype comes from a woman aged 40 to 50 with acute COVID-19. This chain's CDR3 is CASNEGLAGETEQYF. The CDR3 DNA reads TGTGCCAGCAACGAAGGACTAGCGGGAGAGACCGAGCAGTACTTC.